The clone carrying this T cell receptor beta chain was observed a few times. The germline gives CDR1 MDHEN, CDR2 SYDVKM. The CDR3 is made up of 14 amino acids. With V trimmed by 5 bases and J by 5 bases, 5 bases remained unmatched. The sample originates from a study of blood T cell repertoires in COVID-19. The assay was immunoSEQ multiplex PCR, and TCRdb's table has in-frame clones only and misses some. The data hold roughly 87,000 clones, with about 88% observed a single time. The chain employs TRBV28 and TRBJ1-4, with TRBD1 matching over 7 bases. Material for sequencing was peripheral blood. This clonotype originated in a woman older than 75 with active COVID-19. The CDR3 protein is CASSRDSLNEKLFF. The DNA of the CDR3 is TGTGCCAGCAGTCGGGACAGCCTAAATGAAAAACTGTTTTTT. The full variable domain, completed using reference TRBV28 and TRBJ1-4, is DVKVTQSSRYLVKRTGEKVFLECVQDMDHENMFWYRQDPGLGLRLIYFSYDVKMKEKGDIPEGYSVSREKKERFSLILESASTNQTSMYLCASSRDSLNEKLFFGSGTQLSVL.